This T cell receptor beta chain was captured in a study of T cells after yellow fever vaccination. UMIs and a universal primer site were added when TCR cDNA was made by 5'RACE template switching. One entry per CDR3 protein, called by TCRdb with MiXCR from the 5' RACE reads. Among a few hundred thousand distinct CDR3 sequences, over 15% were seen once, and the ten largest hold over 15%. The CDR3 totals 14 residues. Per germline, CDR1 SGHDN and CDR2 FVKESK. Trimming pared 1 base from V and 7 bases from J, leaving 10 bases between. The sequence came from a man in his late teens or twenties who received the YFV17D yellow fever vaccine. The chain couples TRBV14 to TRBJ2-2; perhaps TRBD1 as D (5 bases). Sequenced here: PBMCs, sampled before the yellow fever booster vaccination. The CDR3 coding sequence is TGTGCCAGCAGCCAAGCTACAGGAAGCGGGGAGCTGTTTTTT. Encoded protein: CASSQATGSGELFF.